The clone carrying this T cell receptor (beta chain) occurred a few times. TCRdb redid the clone calls on the PCR reads using MiXCR. Found here are some 17,000 clones, around 22% of them singletons; the top ten hold 20% to 25%. This sample stems from a study of metastatic and nonmetastatic thyroid tumors. This CDR3 has 13 residues. CDR1 is DFQATT and CDR2 is SNEGSKA in the germline V gene (reference sequence). V lost 4 bases and J lost 5; bases outside the gene matches: 5. Not a single patient had been given any form of treatment at any point before undergoing thyroid surgery. The clonotype originates from a female donor with papillary thyroid cancer or a benign thyroid nodule (not recorded which). Some clones in this sample may be carry-over from other donors' samples. The chain links TRBV20-1 to TRBJ2-7; 10 bases map to TRBD2. The specimen was adjacent normal tissue. CDR3: CSATAGGAHEQYF. DNA of the CDR3: TGCAGTGCTACAGCGGGGGGGGCCCACGAGCAGTACTTC.